This T cell receptor (beta chain) was observed in a study of blood T cell repertoires in COVID-19. About the study: Donors in the United States, Italy and Spain gave samples during acute or convalescent COVID-19.

Sequencing used immunoSEQ multiplex PCR; TCRdb keeps in-frame clones, though not all of them. The sample holds around 250,000 clones, more than 75% seen once. Per germline, CDR1 SNHLY and CDR2 FYNNEI. The ends were cut back, 8 bases at V and 8 bases at J, with 15 bases in the middle. The CDR3 has 13 residues. The specimen was PBMCs or T cells enriched from blood (not recorded which). The receptor's source is a woman between 45 and 65 years old who had recovered from COVID-19. The chain recombines TRBV2 with TRBJ1-4; D is uncertain. The CDR3 DNA is TGTGCCAGCTCCGTTGGAGGAGGCGAAAAACTGTTTTTT. Residues: CASSVGGGEKLFF.